The T cell receptor beta chain described here comes from a study of tumor-infiltrating lymphocytes in localized non-small cell lung cancer. With 5 bases clipped from V and 3 bases from J, the junction kept 1 base outside the gene matches. Germline V gives CDR1 SGHRS, CDR2 YFSETQ. The CDR3 totals 13 residues. TCRdb's copy holds only in-frame clones and misses some; the assay was immunoSEQ multiplex PCR. The sample holds 7,000 or so clones, 60% to 80% seen once. The TCR sequence derives from a human donor with non-small cell lung cancer. The chain couples TRBV5-1 to TRBJ1-5; 8 positions agree with TRBD1. The sequenced sample consisted of lung tumor tissue. The CDR3 loop is CASRTGVNQPQHF. The CDR3 bases are TGCGCCAGCAGGACAGGGGTCAATCAGCCCCAGCATTTT.